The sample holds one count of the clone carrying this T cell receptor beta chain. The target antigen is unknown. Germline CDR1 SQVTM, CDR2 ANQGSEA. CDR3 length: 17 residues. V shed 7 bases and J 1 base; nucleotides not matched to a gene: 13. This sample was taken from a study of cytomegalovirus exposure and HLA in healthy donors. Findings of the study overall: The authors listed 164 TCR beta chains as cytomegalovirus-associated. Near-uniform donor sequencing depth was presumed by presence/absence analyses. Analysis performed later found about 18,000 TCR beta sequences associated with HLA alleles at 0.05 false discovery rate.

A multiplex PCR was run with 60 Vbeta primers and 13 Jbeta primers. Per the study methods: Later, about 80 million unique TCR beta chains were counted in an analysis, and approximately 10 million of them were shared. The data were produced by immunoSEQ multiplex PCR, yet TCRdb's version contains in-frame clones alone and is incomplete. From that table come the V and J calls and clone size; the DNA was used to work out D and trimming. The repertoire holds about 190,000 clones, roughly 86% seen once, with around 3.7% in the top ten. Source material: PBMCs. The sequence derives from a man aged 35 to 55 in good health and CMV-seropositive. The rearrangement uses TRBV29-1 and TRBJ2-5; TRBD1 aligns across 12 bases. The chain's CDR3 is CSATGTGGRSVQETQYF. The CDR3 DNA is TGCAGCGCAACTGGGACAGGGGGCCGCTCTGTCCAAGAGACCCAGTACTTC.